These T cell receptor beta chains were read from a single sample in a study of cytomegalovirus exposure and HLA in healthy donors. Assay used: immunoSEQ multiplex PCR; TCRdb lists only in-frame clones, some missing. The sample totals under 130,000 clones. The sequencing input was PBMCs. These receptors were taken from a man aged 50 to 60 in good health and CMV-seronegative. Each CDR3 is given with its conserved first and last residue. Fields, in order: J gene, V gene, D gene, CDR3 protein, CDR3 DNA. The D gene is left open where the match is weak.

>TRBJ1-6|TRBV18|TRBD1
CASSPGTGDYSPLHF
TGTGCCAGCTCACCGGGGACAGGGGATTATTCACCCCTCCACTTT
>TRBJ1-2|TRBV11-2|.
CASSPSWTASGYTF
TGTGCCAGCAGCCCTTCCTGGACAGCGAGTGGCTACACCTTC
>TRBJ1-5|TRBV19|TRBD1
CASSARGSNQPQHF
TGTGCCAGTAGTGCCAGGGGGAGCAATCAGCCCCAGCATTTT
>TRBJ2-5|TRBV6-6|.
CASSPGRETQYF
TGTGCCAGCAGTCCGGGAAGAGAGACCCAGTACTTC
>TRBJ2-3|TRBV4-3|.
CASSQGLWGEGDTQYF
TGCGCCAGCAGCCAAGGTCTATGGGGCGAAGGAGATACGCAGTATTTT
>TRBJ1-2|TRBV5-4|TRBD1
CASSLGGLQGAKTNYGYTF
TGTGCCAGCAGCTTGGGGGGACTACAGGGGGCTAAGACTAACTATGGCTACACCTTC
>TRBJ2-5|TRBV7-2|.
CASSRDYSETQYF
TGTGCCAGCAGCCGGGATTATTCGGAGACCCAGTACTTC
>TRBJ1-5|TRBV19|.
CASSIDSRRSNYSNQPQHF
TGTGCCAGTAGTATAGATAGTAGACGAAGCAACTATAGCAATCAGCCCCAGCATTTT
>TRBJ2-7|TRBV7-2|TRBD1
CASSIPGQGNEQYF
TGTGCCAGCAGCATACCGGGACAGGGGAACGAGCAGTACTTC
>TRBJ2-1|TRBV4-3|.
CASSQFGGNSYNEQFF
TGCGCCAGCAGCCAATTCGGGGGAAACTCCTACAATGAGCAGTTCTTC
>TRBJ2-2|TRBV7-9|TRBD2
CASSLPGTSGTGELFF
TGTGCCAGCAGCCTACCCGGGACTAGCGGCACCGGGGAGCTGTTTTTT
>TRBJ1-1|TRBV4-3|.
CASSPRLGEAEAFF
TGCGCCAGCAGCCCCCGATTGGGTGAGGCTGAAGCTTTCTTT
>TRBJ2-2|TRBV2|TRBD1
CASRPGQGFTGELFF
TGTGCCAGCAGGCCGGGACAGGGGTTCACCGGGGAGCTGTTTTTT
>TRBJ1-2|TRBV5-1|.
CASSLATEVYGYTF
TGCGCCAGCAGCTTGGCCACGGAGGTCTATGGCTACACCTTC
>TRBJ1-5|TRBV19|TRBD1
CASDRDSRNQPQHF
TGTGCCAGCGACCGGGACAGTCGTAATCAGCCCCAGCATTTT
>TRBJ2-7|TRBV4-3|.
CASSQMLAAYEQYF
TGCGCCAGCAGCCAAATGCTAGCAGCCTACGAGCAGTACTTC
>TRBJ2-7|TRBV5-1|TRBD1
CASSLDPTGITYEQYF
TGCGCCAGCAGCTTGGACCCGACAGGGATAACCTACGAGCAGTACTTC